The clone carrying this TCR beta chain has a handful of counts. These data are taken from a study of patients and donors after allogeneic stem cell transplantation. In TCRdb, the RT-PCR reads were re-called with MiXCR into one record per CDR3 protein. The data show 30,000 to 35,000 distinct CDR3 sequences, 6.8% seen once. Deletions cut 2 bases from V and 9 bases from J, with 11 bases between. The CDR3 has 13 residues. Germline assignment: CDR1 PRHDT and CDR2 FYEKMQ (reference sequence). This TCR came from a human donor who was either an allogeneic HSCT recipient or a stem cell or donor lymphocyte infusion donor (not recorded which). It is not recorded whose cells these are; they may come from a transplant donor. Sequenced: blood, either unsorted or a sorted T cell fraction (not recorded which). This chain joins TRBV13 and TRBJ2-1, with D maybe TRBD1 (6 bases). CDR3 sequence reads: CASSLTGWSEQFF. The CDR3 nucleotides read TGTGCCAGCAGCTTAACAGGGTGGAGTGAGCAGTTCTTC.